A single T cell receptor beta chain is shown here with its context. This clone came up once. The target of this receptor is not known. Nothing much larger sits one base from this clone, and base qualities are not available. Libraries were built with the immunoSEQ multiplex PCR assay. TCRdb took over this immuneACCESS table, retaining in-frame rearrangements with V and J assigned. Such tables are incomplete; in checked studies, under half of the missing clones stem from an unresolved V gene, and the remainder is unexplained. For this sample there are under 50,000 clones; roughly 82% appear just once. Under 3.5% of the sample rests with the top ten. This entry comes from a study of PD-1 blockade in mismatch repair-deficient tumors (dated by TCRdb to the late 2010s). Background on the whole study: The trial enrolled 65 to 100 consecutive patients with roughly twelve mismatch repair-deficient cancer types between 2013 and September 2016, all previously treated and progressing. Deep sequencing of TCR CDR3 regions was used to track tumor-associated T cell clones in peripheral blood of patients responding to PD-1 blockade. General study outcomes and caveats: Rapid expansion after pembrolizumab followed by contraction, generally before radiologic responses, was shown by tumor-resident clones, which were often undetectable in blood before treatment.

Its CDR3 holds 12 amino acids, cysteine through phenylalanine. Here the CDR3 DNA is all that survives: 36 bases in frame from base 1. The germline V gene (reference sequence) provides CDR1 LNHDA and CDR2 SQIVND. The V end loses 7 bases and the J end loses 7 bases, and a stretch of 12 bases separates them. The meaning of the sample's time point label: peripheral blood before pembrolizumab. For every enrolled patient, mismatch repair deficiency was confirmed by either polymerase chain reaction or immunohistochemistry. TCR sequencing was carried out for a few patients who responded to pembrolizumab therapy. The phase II trial prospectively tested pembrolizumab PD-1 blockade in advanced mismatch repair-deficient cancers regardless of tissue of origin. Peripheral blood T cell samples were serially collected before and at multiple times after PD-1 blockade was started. The timing of each blood sample was reported as weeks after the first dose of pembrolizumab.

The specimen comprised PBMCs, sampled before pembrolizumab treatment. The TCR was taken from an adult with mismatch repair-deficient cancer. The chain is encoded by TRBV19 joined to TRBJ2-3, with no D gene named confidently. The DNA reads TGTGCCAGTAATGACCTTTTGAATACGCAGTATTTT. Protein translation: CASNDLLNTQYF.